The sequence of this TCR beta chain was determined in a study of cytomegalovirus exposure and HLA in healthy donors. Whole-study findings and limits: In a later analysis, productive TCRs from donors in an Asian-associated ancestry cluster reportedly carried fewer N-insertions than the cohort mean. CMV serostatus was the sole immune exposure data available. Investigators reported around 150 TCR beta chains as tied to cytomegalovirus.

Nominally healthy donors were sampled, though unrecorded immune exposures were likely. J was trimmed by 9 bases and V by 4 bases; bases with no gene match: 8. Germline CDR1 reads SGHAT; CDR2 reads FQNNGV. This CDR3 region has 14 residues. Remarks on this clone: Its cognate antigen is unknown.

Both 60 Vbeta primers and 13 Jbeta primers went into the PCR. Sequenced by immunoSEQ multiplex PCR; TCRdb stores in-frame clones only, minus some. The table lists 150,000 to 200,000 clones, approximately 70% of them singletons. The chain carries TRBV11-2 and TRBJ2-1; 8 bases match TRBD2. This receptor was identified in a woman in her late teens or twenties in good health and CMV-seropositive. The specimen sequenced was PBMCs. DNA of the CDR3: TGTGCCAGCAGCTCCGCCCGGGGGGGCCTTGAGCAGTTCTTC. It yields the protein CASSSARGGLEQFF.